The sequence of this T cell receptor beta chain was determined in a study of post-analysis software for immune sequencing data (dated by TCRdb to between 2014 and 2016). Background for the entire study: Recorded disease courses included relapsing-remitting, secondary progressive and progressive-relapsing multiple sclerosis, with some patients lacking subtype annotation. The multiple sclerosis patient repertoires were compared with 11 previously published healthy control repertoires from donors aged about 6 to 26 years. A subset of samples was prepared in parallel using single-end sample barcoding, then pooled and co-amplified after Illumina adapter ligation. Overall study outcomes, separate from this receptor: Direct clustering with F measure showed strong co-clustering of samples prepared in the same batch, prompting a batch-effect correction. The multiple sclerosis patient group was slightly younger than the control group. Patients showed significantly higher frequencies than controls for about five TRBV segments, among them TRBV5-6, TRBV5-1 and TRBV20-1. Normalized Chao1 diversity was significantly lower in multiple sclerosis patients than controls, suggesting substantial peripheral T-cell clonal expansion.

Spanning cysteine to phenylalanine, the CDR3 consists of 19 amino acids. Only the CDR3 region is kept as DNA, spanning 57 bases read in frame from base 1. The V end loses 4 bases and the J end loses 2 bases, and a stretch of 24 bases separates them. Turning to this clonotype: The antigen it binds to is not known. The sample holds no much larger clone one base away, and base qualities are not on file.

Libraries were built with PCR. Instrument on record: Illumina HiSeq 2500. Unique molecular identifiers were incorporated into TCR beta cDNA libraries to reduce PCR and sequencing biases. Every 1 to 10 million input T cells yielded about 500,000 cDNA molecules, meaning each molecule approximated one T cell. Patient libraries were prepared and sequenced with the same protocol used for the earlier healthy control dataset. Samples belonging to the same batch were prepared together, multiplexed and sequenced on a shared HiSeq lane. For the original study's pipeline: MIGEC handled the raw barcoded reads, throwing out single-read molecular identifier groups before consensus assembly and CDR3 extraction. Clonotype tables were post-analysed with VDJtools, normalizing diversity by down-sampling all datasets to the smallest sample size. Repertoire overlap clustering matched CDR3 amino acid but not nucleotide sequences to correct batch-related cross-sample contamination. In-frame beta chains were kept once TCRdb had trimmed the public reads at Q25 with fastp and called clones with MiXCR. Each entry merges the rows of one CDR3 protein and shows their most common DNA and genes. Here the V and J calls rest on TCRdb's processing, not on the authors' analysis. This sample comprises roughly 540,000 distinct CDR3 sequences, 34% of them detected only once. The ten largest make up around 5.9% of the sample.

TCR beta repertoires were profiled from peripheral blood of about a dozen young patients with multiple sclerosis to demonstrate the VDJtools post-analysis software. The patients with multiple sclerosis were children and adolescents between about 6 and 16 years of age. The V gene is TRBV12-3 or TRBV12-4 and the J gene is TRBJ2-1; a weak D assignment points to TRBD2 (6 bases agree). The sequence was obtained from a girl between 2 and 17 years old with multiple sclerosis. The sequenced sample consisted of blood. The CDR3 reads as follows: CASSSRGSSFGGPYNEQFF. DNA sequence: TGTGCCAGCAGTTCCCGAGGTAGTAGTTTCGGGGGACCCTACAATGAGCAGTTCTTC.